This T cell receptor (beta chain) is from a study of cytomegalovirus exposure and HLA in healthy donors. Findings and limits, study-wide: There were some V segments, including TRBV6-2 and TRBV6-3, excluded as indistinguishable. Association of a missense DCLRE1C variant with TCR beta V- and J-gene trimming was reported in a later analysis.

A multiplex PCR was run with 60 Vbeta primers and 13 Jbeta primers. Produced via immunoSEQ multiplex PCR; TCRdb's table is partial and in-frame only. The table includes 58,000 or so clones, approximately 71% detected once. Germline assignment: CDR1 WSHSY and CDR2 SAAADI. The CDR3 totals 14 residues. Trimming left V 5 bases short and J 0 bases short, with 10 bases between. As regards this clone: Its antigen is not known.

The rearrangement joins TRBV10-2 to TRBJ1-1; possible D gene TRBD1, 6 bases. Sequencing was carried out using PBMCs. This sequence originates from a woman in her 40s in good health and CMV-seropositive. In DNA, the CDR3 is TGCGCCAGCAGTCTGGGACAAATGAACACTGAAGCTTTCTTT. Amino acid sequence: CASSLGQMNTEAFF.